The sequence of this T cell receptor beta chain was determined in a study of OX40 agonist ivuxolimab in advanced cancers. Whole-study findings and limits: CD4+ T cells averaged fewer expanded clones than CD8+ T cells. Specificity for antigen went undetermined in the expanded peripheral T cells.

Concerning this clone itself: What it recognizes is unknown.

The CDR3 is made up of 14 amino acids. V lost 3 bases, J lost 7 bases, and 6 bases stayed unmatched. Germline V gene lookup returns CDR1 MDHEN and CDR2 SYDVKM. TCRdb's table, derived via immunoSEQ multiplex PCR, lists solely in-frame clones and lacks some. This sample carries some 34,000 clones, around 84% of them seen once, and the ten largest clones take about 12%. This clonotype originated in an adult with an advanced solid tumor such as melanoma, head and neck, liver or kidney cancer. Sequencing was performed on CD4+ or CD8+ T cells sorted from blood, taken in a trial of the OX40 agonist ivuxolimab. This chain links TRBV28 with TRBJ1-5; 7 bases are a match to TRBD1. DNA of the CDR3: TGTGCCAGCAGTTTCCCACAGGGGAACCAGCCCCAGCATTTT. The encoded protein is CASSFPQGNQPQHF.